The 21 T cell receptor beta chains reported below all come from one sample, sequenced in a study of T cells after somatic rescue of genetic block. This table comes from immunoSEQ multiplex PCR, and its TCRdb copy is limited to in-frame clones, with some not included. The sample lists approximately 100,000 clones, more than 80% seen once, with about 1.5% in the top ten. The specimen sequenced was peripheral blood mononuclear cells (PBMCs). Every receptor here comes from a woman aged 18-29 years.

The J gene is TRBJ2-1, the V gene TRBV28, with D possibly TRBD2 on 6 matching bases. Germline-derived CDR1 and CDR2 are MDHEN and SYDVKM. This CDR3 spans 17 amino acids. V shed 6 bases and J shed 4 bases, with 22 bases lying between them. The CDR3 DNA reads as TGTGCCAGCAGCCCTCTCATCAAGCGGAGGGCTTACAATGAGCAGTTCTTC. Encoded protein: CASSPLIKRRAYNEQFF.

The rearrangement uses TRBV29-1 and TRBJ2-7; no firm D call. Germline V gene sequence: CDR1 SQVTM, CDR2 ANQGSEA. V lost 4 bases and J lost 2, with 9 bases in between. The CDR3 is 12 amino acids. As DNA, the CDR3 is TGCAGCGTTGGCGACGGGCCCTACGAGCAGTACTTC. This translates into CSVGDGPYEQYF.

The V call is TRBV29-1, the J call TRBJ2-1; weak D call: TRBD2 (5 bases). This CDR3 contains 14 residues. V dropped 8 bases and J dropped 6 bases, with 20 bases sitting between them. The germline V gene encodes CDR1 SQVTM and CDR2 ANQGSEA. The CDR3 loop is CSSAEDRPSNEQFF. The CDR3 nucleotides are TGCAGCTCCGCGGAGGACCGACCAAGCAATGAGCAGTTCTTC.

A few counts support this clone. The chain joins TRBV4-2 to TRBJ2-5; 10 positions match TRBD2. V shed 1 base and J 5 bases; nucleotides not matched to a gene: 16. CDR1 is LGHNA and CDR2 is YNFKEQ in the germline V gene. CDR3 length: 19 residues. In nucleotides, the CDR3 is TGTGCCAGCAGCCAAGCTGGGGCTAGCGGGGGAGAAGAGACCGAGACCCAGTACTTC. Its protein is CASSQAGASGGEETETQYF.

Only one count was recorded for this clone. The J gene is TRBJ2-1, the V gene TRBV11-3, with 10 bases that match TRBD2. CDR3 length: 16 residues. V gave up 5 bases and J gave up 1 base; unmatched junction bases: 5. The germline CDR1 and CDR2 sequences are SGHNT and YENEEA. DNA for the CDR3: TGTGCCAGCAGCCCGACTAGCGGGTTATCCTACAATGAGCAGTTCTTC. This codes for CASSPTSGLSYNEQFF.

The chain uses TRBV4-2 and TRBJ2-5, with D maybe TRBD2 (6 bases). The CDR3 extends over 14 amino acids. Trimming cost V 4 bases and J 5 bases, with 14 bases left between them. Germline values: CDR1 LGHNA, CDR2 YNFKEQ. In DNA form, the CDR3 reads TGTGCCAGCAGCCTTCTAGCGACGTGGGAGACCCAGTACTTC. Protein: CASSLLATWETQYF.

The chain recombines TRBV14 with TRBJ1-1; D is unclear. This CDR3 region has 12 residues. CDR1 and CDR2 (germline): SGHDN, FVKESK. Trimming took off 1 base at V and 4 bases at J, with 4 bases between the two ends. CDR3: CASSQGPTEAFF. The CDR3 DNA follows: TGTGCCAGCAGCCAAGGGCCCACTGAAGCTTTCTTT.

The chain employs TRBV7-9 and TRBJ2-1; 10 bases map to TRBD2. This CDR3 is built from 17 residues. V lost 4 bases and J lost 4; bases outside the gene matches: 10. Germline V gene sequence: CDR1 SEHNR, CDR2 FQNEAQ (reference sequence). The CDR3 reads CASSSLAGGPLYNEQFF. CDR3 nucleotides: TGTGCCAGCAGCTCCTTAGCGGGAGGTCCCCTTTACAATGAGCAGTTCTTC.

The V call is TRBV5-1, the J call TRBJ1-1; 7 nucleotides agree with TRBD1. Unmatched junction bases numbered 8, after V lost 0 bases and J lost 0 bases. The CDR3 has 17 amino acids. Per the germline V gene, CDR1 is SGHRS and CDR2 is YFSETQ. The CDR3 nucleotides are TGCGCCAGCAGCTTGGAGACAGGGCAGGGGTTGAACACTGAAGCTTTCTTT. Translation: CASSLETGQGLNTEAFF. The variable domain in full, with the rest retrieved from reference TRBV5-1 and TRBJ1-1, is KAGVTQTPRYLIKTRGQQVTLSCSPISGHRSVSWYQQTPGQGLQFLFEYFSETQRNKGNFPGRFSGRQFSNSRSEMNVSTLELGDSALYLCASSLETGQGLNTEAFFGQGTRLTVV.

The V call is TRBV6-5, the J call TRBJ2-1; tentative D call: TRBD2 (5 bases). CDR3 length: 12 residues. The germline V and J ends were trimmed by 6 bases and 9 bases, with 12 bases remaining between them. Germline lookup yields CDR1 MNHEY and CDR2 SVGAGI. DNA for the CDR3: TGTGCCAGCAGCCATACTAGTGGTGAGCAGTTCTTC. Protein sequence: CASSHTSGEQFF.

The rearrangement uses TRBV5-1 and TRBJ1-1, with 12 bases matching TRBD1. Germline V gives CDR1 SGHRS, CDR2 YFSETQ. This CDR3 has 18 amino acids. V was pared by 3 bases and J by 0 bases, with 9 bases of the junction left unmatched. The CDR3 DNA sequence: TGCGCCAGCAGCTCGATTCGGGGACAGGGGGCGGTGAACACTGAAGCTTTCTTT. Translated, it gives CASSSIRGQGAVNTEAFF.

The rearrangement links TRBV2 to TRBJ1-5, with 7 bases aligning to TRBD1. Per germline, CDR1 SNHLY and CDR2 FYNNEI. The CDR3 has 18 amino acids. The V and J ends lost 5 bases and 1 base, in that order; junction bases with no gene match: 14. The CDR3 sequence: CASSLAQGGGSSNQPQHF. CDR3 nucleotide sequence: TGTGCCAGCAGTCTCGCTCAGGGGGGAGGGTCGAGCAATCAGCCCCAGCATTTT.

The chain uses TRBV27 and TRBJ2-3; D unresolved. The CDR3 spans 13 residues. CDR1 and CDR2 from the germline V gene are MNHEY and SMNVEV (reference sequence). V lost 4 bases and J 4 bases, leaving 9 bases between the germline ends. CDR3 nucleotide sequence: TGTGCCAGCAGTTCGCAGGTTGCAGATACGCAGTATTTT. Protein sequence: CASSSQVADTQYF.

This chain joins TRBV29-1 and TRBJ1-2, with D perhaps TRBD1 (5 bases). V lost 4 bases and J 7 bases, leaving 16 bases between the germline ends. The germline gives CDR1 SQVTM, CDR2 ANQGSEA. The CDR3 contains 13 residues. CDR3 protein: CSVAPWGGGGYTF. The DNA of the CDR3 is TGCAGCGTTGCCCCGTGGGGGGGTGGTGGCTACACCTTC.

This sequence joins TRBV29-1 and TRBJ1-4, with 8 bases that match TRBD1. This CDR3 comprises 14 residues. J gave up 1 base and V 5 bases, and 3 bases lay outside the gene matches. Germline loops: CDR1 SQVTM, CDR2 ANQGSEA. The CDR3 protein is CSVTRGLTNEKLFF. CDR3 in DNA: TGCAGCGTTACCAGGGGGCTAACTAATGAAAAACTGTTTTTT.

The chain uses TRBV30 and TRBJ1-2; TRBD1 agrees at 8 bases. V was clipped by 0 bases and J by 6 bases; unmatched bases: 9. The CDR3 is 15 amino acids. Looked up from germline, CDR1 is GTSNPN and CDR2 is SVGIG (reference sequence). The CDR3 here is CAWSVAQGGRNGYTF. In DNA form, the CDR3 reads TGTGCCTGGAGTGTAGCACAGGGGGGGCGGAATGGCTACACCTTC.

The chain has TRBV7-3 and TRBJ2-2; 8 bases match TRBD2. The CDR3 is made up of 16 amino acids. The V gene end was trimmed by 4 bases and the J gene end by 0 bases; junction bases not matched to a gene: 4. The germline CDR1 and CDR2 sequences are SGHTA and FQGTGA. The DNA of the CDR3 is TGTGCCAGCAGCTCCGGTAGCGGGGCGAACACCGGGGAGCTGTTTTTT. This translates into CASSSGSGANTGELFF.

The chain has TRBV28 and TRBJ1-2; D is unclear. Deletions cut 6 bases from V and 1 base from J, with 9 bases between. This CDR3 region has 13 residues. Looked up from germline, CDR1 is MDHEN and CDR2 is SYDVKM. CDR3 bases: TGTGCCAGCAGGAAAAGAGATAACTATGGCTACACCTTC. Translated, it gives CASRKRDNYGYTF.

The V gene is TRBV6-6, the J gene TRBJ1-2, with 7 bases aligning to TRBD1. V shed 4 bases, J shed 6 bases, and the junction held 8 bases outside the gene matches. The germline V gene encodes CDR1 MNHNY and CDR2 SVGAGI (reference sequence). This CDR3 is built from 14 residues. The CDR3 spells CASSSGQGVHGYTF. In DNA form, the CDR3 reads TGTGCCAGCAGTTCCGGGCAGGGGGTTCATGGCTACACCTTC.

V and J are TRBV11-2 and TRBJ2-7; tentatively, D is TRBD1 (5 bases). Germline loops: CDR1 SGHAT, CDR2 FQNNGV. Trimming cost V 7 bases and J 1 base, with 26 bases left between them. The CDR3 length is 18 residues. In nucleotides, the CDR3 is TGTGCCAGCACCCTAGGGGTAGTTTGGAGATTACCTTCCTACGAGCAGTACTTC. It codes for CASTLGVVWRLPSYEQYF.

This chain connects TRBV5-6 to TRBJ2-1; D is undetermined. This CDR3 has 15 residues. V was shortened by 6 bases and J by 4 bases, with 17 bases between the two germline ends. The V gene's germline CDR1 is SGHDT and CDR2 YYEEEE. CDR3 in amino acids: CASNLGAGSYNEQFF. CDR3 nucleotide sequence: TGTGCCAGCAACTTAGGTGCTGGCAGTTACAATGAGCAGTTCTTC.